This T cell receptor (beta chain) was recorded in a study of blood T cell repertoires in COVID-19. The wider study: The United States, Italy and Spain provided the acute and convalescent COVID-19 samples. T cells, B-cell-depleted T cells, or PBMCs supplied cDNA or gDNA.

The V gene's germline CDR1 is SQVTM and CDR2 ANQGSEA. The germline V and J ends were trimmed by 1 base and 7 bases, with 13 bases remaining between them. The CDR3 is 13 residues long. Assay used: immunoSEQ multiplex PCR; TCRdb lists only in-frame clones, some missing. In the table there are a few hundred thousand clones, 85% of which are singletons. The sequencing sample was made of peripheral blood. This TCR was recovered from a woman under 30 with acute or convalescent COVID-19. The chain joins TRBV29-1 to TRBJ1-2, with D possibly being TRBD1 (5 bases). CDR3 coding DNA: TGCAGCGTTGAAGTTCGGGGGACGCGTGGCTACACCTTC. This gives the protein CSVEVRGTRGYTF.